The clone carrying this TCR beta chain was found many times. What it binds is not known. Previously described methods with listed TCR primers produced the bulk TCR libraries. TCRdb used MiXCR to reprocess the PCR reads, holding one entry per CDR3 protein. The table shows more than 250,000 distinct CDR3 sequences, with about 20% occurring only once. The data derive from a study of molecular identifiers for immune sequencing clone quantification. Whole-study results and caveats: Clonotypes topping 20 RNA copies carried over 97% of effector molecules but under 1% of naive ones. Identical barcode-sharing TCR molecules could lead to underestimated sizes for highly expanded clones.

The sorting of naive CD8 T cells used the CD8+CD4-CCR7+CD45RA+ phenotype. V was shortened by 0 bases and J by 1 base, with 9 bases between the two germline ends. CDR3 length: 14 amino acids. Germline V CDR1 and CDR2: SQVTM, ANQGSEA. The gene calls are TRBV29-1 and TRBJ2-5; D not resolved. Material for sequencing was naive CD8+ T cells from blood, with Jurkat cell RNA spiked in. Subset indicated: FACS-sorted CD8+CD4-CCR7+CD45RA+ naive T cells. This clonotype was sampled from a human donor in good health. Some libraries in this study had Jurkat cell RNA spiked in. The CDR3: CSVEDRQSQETQYF. In nucleotides, the CDR3 is TGCAGCGTTGAAGATCGTCAGTCCCAAGAGACCCAGTACTTC.